This T cell receptor (beta chain) was identified in a study of a mutant IDH1 vaccine in newly diagnosed glioma. At the level of the study: Patients received vaccination from 4-6 weeks after radiotherapy alone, or with temozolomide cycles.

In the case of this clone: As yet, its antigen is unknown.

The CDR3 has 13 residues. From germline, CDR1 is SGHDT and CDR2 YYEEEE. Trimming shortened V by 6 bases and J by 6 bases, and 16 bases separated the two germline ends. Some clones are missing from TCRdb's copy, which holds only in-frame ones; the method was immunoSEQ multiplex PCR. The sample has tens of thousands of clones, 70% to 80% seen once. This sample's time point: week 11, during vaccination. Each vaccine dose was 300 ug of mutant IDH1 20-mer peptide, with topical imiquimod. This receptor was taken from a middle-aged man with glioma. The sample consisted of PBMCs, taken from a glioma patient whose treatment included an IDH1 peptide vaccine. V is TRBV5-6 and J is TRBJ2-7; either TRBD1 or TRBD2 may supply D (6 bases each). This CDR3 reads CASIRRGGGEQYV. CDR3 bases: TGTGCCAGCATCCGGCGAGGGGGAGGCGAGCAGTACGTC.